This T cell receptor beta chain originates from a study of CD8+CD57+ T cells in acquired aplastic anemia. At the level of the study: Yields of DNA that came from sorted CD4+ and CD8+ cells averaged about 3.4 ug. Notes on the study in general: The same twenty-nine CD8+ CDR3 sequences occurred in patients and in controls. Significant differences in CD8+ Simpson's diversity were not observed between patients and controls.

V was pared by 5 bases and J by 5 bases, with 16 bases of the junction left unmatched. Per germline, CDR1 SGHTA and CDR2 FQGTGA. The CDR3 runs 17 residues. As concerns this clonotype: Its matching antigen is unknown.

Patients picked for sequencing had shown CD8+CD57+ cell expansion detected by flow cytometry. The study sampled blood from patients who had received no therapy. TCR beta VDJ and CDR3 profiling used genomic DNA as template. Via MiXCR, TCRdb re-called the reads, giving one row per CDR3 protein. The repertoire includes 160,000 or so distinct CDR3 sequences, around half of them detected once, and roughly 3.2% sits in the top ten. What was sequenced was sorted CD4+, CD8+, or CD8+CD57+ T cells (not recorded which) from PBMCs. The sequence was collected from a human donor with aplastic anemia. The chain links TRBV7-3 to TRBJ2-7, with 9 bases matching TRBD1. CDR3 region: CASSARGRRTGDHEQYF. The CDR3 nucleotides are TGTGCCAGCAGCGCCAGAGGGAGGCGGACAGGGGACCACGAGCAGTACTTC.